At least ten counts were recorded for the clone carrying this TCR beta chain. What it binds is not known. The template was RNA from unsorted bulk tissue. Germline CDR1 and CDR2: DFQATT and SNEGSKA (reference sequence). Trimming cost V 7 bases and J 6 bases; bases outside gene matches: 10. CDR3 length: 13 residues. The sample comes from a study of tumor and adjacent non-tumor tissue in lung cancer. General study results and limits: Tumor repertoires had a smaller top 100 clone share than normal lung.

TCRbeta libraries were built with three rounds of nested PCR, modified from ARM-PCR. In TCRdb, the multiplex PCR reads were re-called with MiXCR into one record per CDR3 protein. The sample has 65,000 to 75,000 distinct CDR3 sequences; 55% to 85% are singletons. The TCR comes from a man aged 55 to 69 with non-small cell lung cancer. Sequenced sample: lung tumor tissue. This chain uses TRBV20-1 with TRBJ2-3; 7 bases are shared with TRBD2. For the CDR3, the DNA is TGCAGTGGGCTTTGGGGGAGGGGTGATACGCAGTATTTT. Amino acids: CSGLWGRGDTQYF.